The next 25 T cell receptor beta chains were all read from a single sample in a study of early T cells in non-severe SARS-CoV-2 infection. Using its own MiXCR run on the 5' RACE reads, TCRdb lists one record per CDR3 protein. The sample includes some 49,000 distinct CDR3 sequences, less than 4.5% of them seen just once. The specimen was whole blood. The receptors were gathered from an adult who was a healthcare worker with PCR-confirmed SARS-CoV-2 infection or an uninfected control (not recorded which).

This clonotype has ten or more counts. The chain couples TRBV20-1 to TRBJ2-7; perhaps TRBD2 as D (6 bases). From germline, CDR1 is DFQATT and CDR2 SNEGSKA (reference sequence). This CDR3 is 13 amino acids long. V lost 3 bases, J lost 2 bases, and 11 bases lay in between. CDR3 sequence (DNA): TGCAGTGCTAGCGCCGGGGGAGCCTACGAGCAGTACTTC. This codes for CSASAGGAYEQYF.

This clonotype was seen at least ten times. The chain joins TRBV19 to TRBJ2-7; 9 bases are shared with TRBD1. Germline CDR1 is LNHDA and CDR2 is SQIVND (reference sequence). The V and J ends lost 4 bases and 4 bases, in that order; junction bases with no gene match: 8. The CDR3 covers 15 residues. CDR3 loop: CASSTTTGGTYEQYF. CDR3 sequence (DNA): TGTGCCAGTAGTACAACTACAGGGGGCACGTACGAGCAGTACTTC.

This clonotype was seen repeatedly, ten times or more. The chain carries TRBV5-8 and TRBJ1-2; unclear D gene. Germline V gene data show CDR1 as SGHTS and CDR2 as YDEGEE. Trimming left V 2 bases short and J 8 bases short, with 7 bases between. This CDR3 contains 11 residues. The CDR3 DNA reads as TGTGCCAGCAGCTTTGGTAACGGCTACACCTTC. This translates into CASSFGNGYTF.

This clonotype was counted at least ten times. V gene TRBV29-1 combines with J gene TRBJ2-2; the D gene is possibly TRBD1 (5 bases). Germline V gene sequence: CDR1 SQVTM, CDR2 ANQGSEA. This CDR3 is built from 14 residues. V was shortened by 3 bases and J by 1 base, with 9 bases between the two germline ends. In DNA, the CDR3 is TGCAGCGTTGATCCCCAGGGGAACACCGGGGAGCTGTTTTTT. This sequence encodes CSVDPQGNTGELFF.

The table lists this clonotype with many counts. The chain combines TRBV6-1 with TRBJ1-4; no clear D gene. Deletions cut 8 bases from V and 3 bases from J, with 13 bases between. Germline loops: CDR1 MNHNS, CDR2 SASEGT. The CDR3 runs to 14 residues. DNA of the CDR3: TGTGCCAGCGGAAGGGAGAAGGCTAATGAAAAACTGTTTTTT. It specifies CASGREKANEKLFF.

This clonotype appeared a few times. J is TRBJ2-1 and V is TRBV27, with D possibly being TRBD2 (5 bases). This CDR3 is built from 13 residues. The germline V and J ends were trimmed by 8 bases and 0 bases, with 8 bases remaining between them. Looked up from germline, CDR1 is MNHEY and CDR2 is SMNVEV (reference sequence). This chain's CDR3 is CASRDYSYNEQFF. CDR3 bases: TGTGCCAGCCGAGACTACTCCTACAATGAGCAGTTCTTC.

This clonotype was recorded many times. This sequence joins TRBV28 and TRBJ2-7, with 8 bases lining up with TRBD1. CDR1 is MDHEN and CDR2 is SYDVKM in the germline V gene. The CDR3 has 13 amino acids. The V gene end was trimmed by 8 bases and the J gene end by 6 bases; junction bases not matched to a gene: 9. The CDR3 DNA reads TGTGCCAGCGAAGTCTCGACAGGGGTCGAGCAGTACTTC. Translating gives CASEVSTGVEQYF.

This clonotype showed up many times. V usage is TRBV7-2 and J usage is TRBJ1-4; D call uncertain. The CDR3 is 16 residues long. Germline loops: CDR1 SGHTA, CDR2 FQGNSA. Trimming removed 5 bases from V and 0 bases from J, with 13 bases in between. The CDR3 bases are TGTGCCAGCAGCATAAACGCTCCGGCAACTAATGAAAAACTGTTTTTT. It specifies CASSINAPATNEKLFF.

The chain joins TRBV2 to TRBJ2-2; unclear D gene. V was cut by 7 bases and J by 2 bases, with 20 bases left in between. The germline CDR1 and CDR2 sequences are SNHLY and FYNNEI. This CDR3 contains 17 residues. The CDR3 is CASTVAGPQLNTGELFF. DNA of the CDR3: TGTGCCAGCACCGTCGCCGGACCCCAACTCAACACCGGGGAGCTGTTTTTT. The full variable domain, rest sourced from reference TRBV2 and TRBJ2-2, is EPEVTQTPSHQVTQMGQEVILRCVPISNHLYFYWYRQILGQKVEFLVSFYNNEISEKSEIFDDQFSVERPDGSNFTLKIRSTKLEDSAMYFCASTVAGPQLNTGELFFGEGSRLTVL.

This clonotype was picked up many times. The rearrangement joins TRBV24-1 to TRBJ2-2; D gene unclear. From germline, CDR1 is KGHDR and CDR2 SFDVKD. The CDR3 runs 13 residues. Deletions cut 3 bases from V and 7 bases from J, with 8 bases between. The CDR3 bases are TGTGCCACCAGTGATCGGGTAATCGGGGAGCTGTTTTTT. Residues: CATSDRVIGELFF.

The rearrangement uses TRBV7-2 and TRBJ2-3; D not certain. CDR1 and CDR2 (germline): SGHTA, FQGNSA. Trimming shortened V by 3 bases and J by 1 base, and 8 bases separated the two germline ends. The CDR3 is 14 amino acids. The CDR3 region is CASSFGARTDTQYF. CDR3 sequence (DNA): TGTGCCAGCAGCTTCGGCGCACGCACAGATACGCAGTATTTT.

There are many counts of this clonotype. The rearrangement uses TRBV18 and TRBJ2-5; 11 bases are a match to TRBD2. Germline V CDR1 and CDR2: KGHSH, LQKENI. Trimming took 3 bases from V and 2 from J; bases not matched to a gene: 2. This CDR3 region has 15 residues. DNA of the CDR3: TGTGCCAGCTCACCGGTAGCGGGAGGGCAAGAGACCCAGTACTTC. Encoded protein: CASSPVAGGQETQYF.

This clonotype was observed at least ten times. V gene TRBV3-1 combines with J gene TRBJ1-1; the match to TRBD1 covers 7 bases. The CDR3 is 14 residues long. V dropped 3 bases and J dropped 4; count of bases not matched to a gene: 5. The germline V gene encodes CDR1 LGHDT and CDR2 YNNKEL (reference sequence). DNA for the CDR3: TGTGCCAGCAGCCACACAGGGGCTACCACTGAAGCTTTCTTT. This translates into CASSHTGATTEAFF.

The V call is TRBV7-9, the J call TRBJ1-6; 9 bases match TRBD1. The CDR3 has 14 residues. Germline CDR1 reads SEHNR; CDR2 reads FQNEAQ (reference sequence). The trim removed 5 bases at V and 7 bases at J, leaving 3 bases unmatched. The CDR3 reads CASSPGQGNSPLHF. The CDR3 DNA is TGTGCCAGCAGCCCGGGACAGGGCAATTCACCCCTCCACTTT. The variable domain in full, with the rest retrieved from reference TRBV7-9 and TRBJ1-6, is DTGVSQNPRHKITKRGQNVTFRCDPISEHNRLYWYRQTLGQGPEFLTYFQNEAQLEKSRLLSDRFSAERPKGSFSTLEIQRTEQGDSAMYLCASSPGQGNSPLHFGNGTRLTVT.

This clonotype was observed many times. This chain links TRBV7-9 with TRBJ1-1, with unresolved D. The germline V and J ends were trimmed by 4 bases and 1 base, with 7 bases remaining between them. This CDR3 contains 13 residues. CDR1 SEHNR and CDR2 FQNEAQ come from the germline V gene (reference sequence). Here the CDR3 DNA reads TGTGCCAGCAGCTACGAACCGAACACTGAAGCTTTCTTT. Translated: CASSYEPNTEAFF. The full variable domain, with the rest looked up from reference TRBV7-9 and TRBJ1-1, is DTGVSQNPRHKITKRGQNVTFRCDPISEHNRLYWYRQTLGQGPEFLTYFQNEAQLEKSRLLSDRFSAERPKGSFSTLEIQRTEQGDSAMYLCASSYEPNTEAFFGQGTRLTVV.

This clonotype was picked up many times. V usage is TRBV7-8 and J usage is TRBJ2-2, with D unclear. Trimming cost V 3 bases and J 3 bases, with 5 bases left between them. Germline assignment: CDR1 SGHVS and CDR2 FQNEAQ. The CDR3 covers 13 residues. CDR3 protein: CASSFEYTGELFF. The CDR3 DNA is TGTGCCAGCAGCTTTGAATACACCGGGGAGCTGTTTTTT.

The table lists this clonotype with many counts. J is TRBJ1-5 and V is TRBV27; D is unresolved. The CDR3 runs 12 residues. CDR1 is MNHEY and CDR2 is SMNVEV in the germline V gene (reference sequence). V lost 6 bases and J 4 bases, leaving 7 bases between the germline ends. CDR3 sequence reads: CASSTANQPQHF. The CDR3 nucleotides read TGTGCCAGCAGCACAGCTAATCAGCCCCAGCATTTT.

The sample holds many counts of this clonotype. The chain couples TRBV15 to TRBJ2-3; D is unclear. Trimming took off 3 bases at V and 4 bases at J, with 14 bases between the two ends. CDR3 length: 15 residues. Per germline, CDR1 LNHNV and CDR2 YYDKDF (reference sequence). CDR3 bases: TGTGCCACCAGCAGCCACAGTATGACACCAGATACGCAGTATTTT. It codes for CATSSHSMTPDTQYF. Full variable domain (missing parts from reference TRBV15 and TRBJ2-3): DAMVIQNPRYQVTQFGKPVTLSCSQTLNHNVMYWYQQKSSQAPKLLFHYYDKDFNNEADTPDNFQSRRPNTSFCFLDIRSPGLGDTAMYLCATSSHSMTPDTQYFGPGTRLTVL.

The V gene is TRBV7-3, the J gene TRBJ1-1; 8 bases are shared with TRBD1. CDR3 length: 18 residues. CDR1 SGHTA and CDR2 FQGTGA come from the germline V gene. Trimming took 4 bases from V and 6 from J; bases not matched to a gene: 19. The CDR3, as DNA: TGTGCCAGCAGCTACCACACCCCCGGGACAGGACCACAGGCTGAAGCTTTCTTT. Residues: CASSYHTPGTGPQAEAFF. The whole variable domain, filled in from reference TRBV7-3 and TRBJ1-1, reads GAGVSQTPSNKVTEKGKYVELRCDPISGHTALYWYRQSLGQGPEFLIYFQGTGAADDSGLPNDRFFAVRPEGSVSTLKIQRTERGDSAVYLCASSYHTPGTGPQAEAFFGQGTRLTVV.

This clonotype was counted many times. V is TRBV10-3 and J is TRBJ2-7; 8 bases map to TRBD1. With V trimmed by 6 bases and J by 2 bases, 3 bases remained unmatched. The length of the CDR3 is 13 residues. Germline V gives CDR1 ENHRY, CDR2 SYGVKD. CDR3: CAIRGQGTYEQYF. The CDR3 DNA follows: TGTGCCATCAGAGGACAGGGAACCTACGAGCAGTACTTC.

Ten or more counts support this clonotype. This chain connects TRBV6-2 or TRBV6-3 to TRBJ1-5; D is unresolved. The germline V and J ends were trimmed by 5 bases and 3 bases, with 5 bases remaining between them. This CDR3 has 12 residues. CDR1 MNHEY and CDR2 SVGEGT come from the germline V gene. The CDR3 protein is CASSQPNQPQHF. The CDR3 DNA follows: TGTGCCAGCAGTCAACCCAATCAGCCCCAGCATTTT.

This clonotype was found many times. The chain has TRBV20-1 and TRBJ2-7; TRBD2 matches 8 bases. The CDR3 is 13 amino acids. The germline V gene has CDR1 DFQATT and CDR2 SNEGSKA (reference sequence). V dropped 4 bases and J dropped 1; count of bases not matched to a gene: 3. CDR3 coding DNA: TGCAGTGCTATGACGGGAGGGTCCTACGAGCAGTACTTC. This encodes CSAMTGGSYEQYF.

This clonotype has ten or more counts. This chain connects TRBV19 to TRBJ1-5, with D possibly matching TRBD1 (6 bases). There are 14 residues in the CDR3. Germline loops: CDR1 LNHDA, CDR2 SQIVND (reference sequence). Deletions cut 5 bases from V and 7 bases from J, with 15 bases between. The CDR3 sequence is CASSFLQGHQPQHF. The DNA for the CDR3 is TGTGCCAGTAGTTTTTTACAGGGACACCAGCCCCAGCATTTT.

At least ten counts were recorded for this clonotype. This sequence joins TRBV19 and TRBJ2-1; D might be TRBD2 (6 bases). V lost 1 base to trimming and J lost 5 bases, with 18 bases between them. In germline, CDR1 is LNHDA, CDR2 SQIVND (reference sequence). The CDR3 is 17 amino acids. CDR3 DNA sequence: TGTGCCAGTAGTATAGGACTAGTTGGTAGATTAAACAATGAGCAGTTCTTC. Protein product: CASSIGLVGRLNNEQFF.

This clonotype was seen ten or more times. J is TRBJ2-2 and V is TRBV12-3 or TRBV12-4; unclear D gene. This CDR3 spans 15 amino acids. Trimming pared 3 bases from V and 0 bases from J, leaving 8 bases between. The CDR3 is CASSFGQTNTGELFF. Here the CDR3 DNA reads TGTGCCAGCAGTTTTGGGCAGACGAACACCGGGGAGCTGTTTTTT.